The sample holds many counts of the clone carrying this T cell receptor beta chain. Time point indicated: newly diagnosed GD, antithyroid drugs for less than 3 months. PBMCs provided the RNA from which the TCR library was made. These data originate in a study of regulatory T cells in long-lasting Graves disease. J lost 4 bases, V lost 4 bases, and 5 bases had no gene match. CDR1 SNHLY and CDR2 FYNNEI come from the germline V gene. CDR3 size: 14 residues. Arm-PCR of CDR3 regions and iRepertoire HTBI primers were used to build TCR beta libraries. TCRdb re-called the multiplex PCR reads with MiXCR, one entry per CDR3 protein. The sample shows some 370,000 distinct CDR3 sequences, 12% of them seen only once. These same records also appear under a second study, on T cells in Graves' hyperthyroidism and ophthalmopathy.

Sample: peripheral blood mononuclear cells (PBMCs), taken at new diagnosis, from a patient treated with antithyroid drugs. The chain recombines TRBV2 with TRBJ2-5; TRBD1 agrees at 8 bases. This sequence originates from a woman under 30 with Graves disease. The CDR3 region is CASSGRDRRETQYF. As DNA, the CDR3 is TGTGCCAGCAGTGGCAGGGACAGGAGAGAGACCCAGTACTTC. Using reference TRBV2 and TRBJ2-5 for the parts outside the CDR3, the full variable domain is EPEVTQTPSHQVTQMGQEVILRCVPISNHLYFYWYRQILGQKVEFLVSFYNNEISEKSEIFDDQFSVERPDGSNFTLKIRSTKLEDSAMYFCASSGRDRRETQYFGPGTRLLVL.